This TCR beta chain was documented in a study of T-cell memory formation after mild COVID-19. TCRdb redid the calling of the 5' RACE reads with MiXCR, one entry per CDR3 protein. The sample lists under 450,000 distinct CDR3 sequences; less than 25% were seen once. The germline V gene encodes CDR1 SGHKS and CDR2 YYEKEE (reference sequence). The CDR3 runs 15 residues. The V end was cut by 3 bases, the J end by 3 bases, with 16 bases between. This clonotype has only a few counts. Its antigen remains unidentified. Broader study findings: Mostly located in CM and EM were contracting CD4+ clones, with contracting CD8+ clones located in EMRA.

This TCR was recovered from an adult woman who had mild COVID-19 (a few samples of this study predate the infection). Cell type and time point are not known. Sequenced material: PBMCs or a T cell subset sorted from them (not recorded which). The chain recombines TRBV5-5 with TRBJ2-7; D remains unclear. CDR3 region: CASSSRPEGLYEQYF. As DNA, the CDR3 is TGTGCCAGCAGCTCCCGACCGGAAGGGCTCTACGAGCAGTACTTC.